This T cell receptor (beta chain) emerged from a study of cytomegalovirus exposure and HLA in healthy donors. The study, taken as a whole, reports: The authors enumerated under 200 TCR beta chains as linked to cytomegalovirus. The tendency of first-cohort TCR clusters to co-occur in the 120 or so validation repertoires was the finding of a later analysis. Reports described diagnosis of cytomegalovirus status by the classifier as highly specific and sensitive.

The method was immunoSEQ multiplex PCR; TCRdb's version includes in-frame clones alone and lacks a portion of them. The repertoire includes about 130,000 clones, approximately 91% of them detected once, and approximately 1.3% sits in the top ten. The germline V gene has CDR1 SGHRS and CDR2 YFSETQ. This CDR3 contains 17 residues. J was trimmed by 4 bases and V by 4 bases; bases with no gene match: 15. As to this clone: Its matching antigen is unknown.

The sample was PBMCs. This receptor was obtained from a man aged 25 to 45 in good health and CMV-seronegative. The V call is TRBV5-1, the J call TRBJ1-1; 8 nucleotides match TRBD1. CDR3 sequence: CASSGTPGGMKSTEAFF. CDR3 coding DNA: TGCGCCAGCAGCGGAACCCCAGGGGGCATGAAGAGCACTGAAGCTTTCTTT.